The rows below give T cell receptor beta chains drawn from one sample of a study of HIV-infected patients and healthy controls. TCRdb analysed the 5' RACE reads with MiXCR anew, one entry per CDR3 protein. The top ten clones hold more than 1.3% of a sample with almost 65,000 distinct CDR3 sequences, under 25% of them seen once. The source material was CD4+ T cells from blood. These TCRs come from a human donor in good health. CDR3s include the opening cysteine and the closing phenylalanine or tryptophan. Fields, in order: clone size, D gene, V gene, CDR3 length, J gene, CDR3 DNA, CDR3 protein. D genes are given only for firm matches. Clone size is not always given. Where it is, it says once, few, many or a class for expanded clones.

clone size: many
D gene: NA
V gene: TRBV10-1
CDR3 length: 14
J gene: TRBJ2-7
CDR3 DNA: TGCGCCAGCAGTGAGGACCAAATCTTCGGCGAGCAGTACTTC
CDR3 protein: CASSEDQIFGEQYF

clone size: many
D gene: NA
V gene: TRBV30
CDR3 length: 12
J gene: TRBJ2-3
CDR3 DNA: TGTGCCTGGAGTGGGGACCCAGATACGCAGTATTTT
CDR3 protein: CAWSGDPDTQYF

clone size: NA
D gene: NA
V gene: TRBV6-2/TRBV6-3
CDR3 length: 14
J gene: TRBJ2-3
CDR3 DNA: TGTGCCAGCAGCACAACCAGAGGAACAGATACGCAGTATTTT
CDR3 protein: CASSTTRGTDTQYF

clone size: NA
D gene: NA
V gene: TRBV3-1
CDR3 length: 14
J gene: TRBJ2-2
CDR3 DNA: TGTGCCAGCAGCCAAGATACGGGTACCGGGGAGCTGTTTTTT
CDR3 protein: CASSQDTGTGELFF

clone size: many
D gene: NA
V gene: TRBV12-5
CDR3 length: 15
J gene: TRBJ2-6
CDR3 DNA: TGTGCTAGTGGTTTGGTAACCGCTGGGGCCAACGTCCTGACTTTC
CDR3 protein: CASGLVTAGANVLTF

clone size: NA
D gene: TRBD2
V gene: TRBV5-6
CDR3 length: 15
J gene: TRBJ2-3
CDR3 DNA: TGTGCCAGCAGCTCCGGGGGGGCCTGGACAGATACGCAGTATTTT
CDR3 protein: CASSSGGAWTDTQYF

clone size: many
D gene: TRBD1
V gene: TRBV5-5
CDR3 length: 15
J gene: TRBJ1-5
CDR3 DNA: TGTGCCAGCAGCGCAGGGGGGATGAGCAATCAGCCCCAGCATTTT
CDR3 protein: CASSAGGMSNQPQHF

clone size: NA
D gene: TRBD1
V gene: TRBV14
CDR3 length: 15
J gene: TRBJ1-6
CDR3 DNA: TGTGCCAGCAGCCAGATGACAGGGGGCCAGTCACCCCTCCACTTT
CDR3 protein: CASSQMTGGQSPLHF

clone size: few
D gene: TRBD1
V gene: TRBV6-6
CDR3 length: 16
J gene: TRBJ1-6
CDR3 DNA: TGTGCCAGCAGTTACGGACAGGGGAGATACAATTCACCCCTCCACTTT
CDR3 protein: CASSYGQGRYNSPLHF

clone size: many
D gene: NA
V gene: TRBV5-4
CDR3 length: 19
J gene: TRBJ2-2
CDR3 DNA: TGTGCCAGCAGCCCGGTGGGACGGCAAGGACTCGCGAACACCGGGGAGCTGTTTTTT
CDR3 protein: CASSPVGRQGLANTGELFF

clone size: NA
D gene: TRBD1
V gene: TRBV20-1
CDR3 length: 18
J gene: TRBJ1-2
CDR3 DNA: TGCAGTGCTAGAGGGATGGGCGCGGGACAGGATTACAACTATGGCTACACCTTC
CDR3 protein: CSARGMGAGQDYNYGYTF

clone size: many
D gene: NA
V gene: TRBV4-2
CDR3 length: 16
J gene: TRBJ2-3
CDR3 DNA: TGTGCCAGCAGCCAAGATGTTGGGACGGGCCGTTATACGCAGTATTTT
CDR3 protein: CASSQDVGTGRYTQYF

clone size: many
D gene: NA
V gene: TRBV20-1
CDR3 length: 13
J gene: TRBJ1-1
CDR3 DNA: TGCAGTGCTAAAGGGGAGACCAACACTGAAGCTTTCTTT
CDR3 protein: CSAKGETNTEAFF

clone size: few
D gene: TRBD1
V gene: TRBV30
CDR3 length: 14
J gene: TRBJ1-1
CDR3 DNA: TGTGCCTGGAGTTTGGACAGGAGTTACACTGAAGCTTTCTTT
CDR3 protein: CAWSLDRSYTEAFF

clone size: few
D gene: NA
V gene: TRBV7-9
CDR3 length: 15
J gene: TRBJ2-1
CDR3 DNA: TGTGCCAGCAGCTTGTTGCAGGGGAGGGGGAATGAGCAGTTCTTC
CDR3 protein: CASSLLQGRGNEQFF

clone size: few
D gene: NA
V gene: TRBV4-2
CDR3 length: 15
J gene: TRBJ1-6
CDR3 DNA: TGTGCCAGCAGCCAAGATCCAGGGAATGATTCACCCCTCCACTTT
CDR3 protein: CASSQDPGNDSPLHF

clone size: many
D gene: TRBD1
V gene: TRBV15
CDR3 length: 17
J gene: TRBJ1-1
CDR3 DNA: TGTGCCACCAGCCGCCGACAGGGAAACAACTATTACACTGAAGCTTTCTTT
CDR3 protein: CATSRRQGNNYYTEAFF

clone size: NA
D gene: NA
V gene: TRBV7-2
CDR3 length: 15
J gene: TRBJ2-5
CDR3 DNA: TGTGCCAGCAGCTTAGGGTCTACCAACCAAGAGACCCAGTACTTC
CDR3 protein: CASSLGSTNQETQYF

clone size: many
D gene: NA
V gene: TRBV12-3/TRBV12-4
CDR3 length: 13
J gene: TRBJ1-2
CDR3 DNA: TGTGCCAGCAGTCCCCCAGGTACCTATGGCTACACCTTC
CDR3 protein: CASSPPGTYGYTF

clone size: NA
D gene: NA
V gene: TRBV12-3/TRBV12-4
CDR3 length: 16
J gene: TRBJ2-4
CDR3 DNA: TGTGCCAGCAGTCCTCTTGTGGGGAGGACCAAAAACATTCAGTACTTC
CDR3 protein: CASSPLVGRTKNIQYF

clone size: many
D gene: NA
V gene: TRBV20-1
CDR3 length: 14
J gene: TRBJ1-5
CDR3 DNA: TGCAGTGCTAGAGATACGAGGGGAGGGCAGCCCCAGCATTTT
CDR3 protein: CSARDTRGGQPQHF

clone size: NA
D gene: NA
V gene: TRBV29-1
CDR3 length: 12
J gene: TRBJ2-7
CDR3 DNA: TGCAGCGTGCGGGACAGCCACTACGAGCAGTACTTC
CDR3 protein: CSVRDSHYEQYF

clone size: NA
D gene: NA
V gene: TRBV27
CDR3 length: 15
J gene: TRBJ1-2
CDR3 DNA: TGTGCCAGCAATCCAGCCGGGCGGCTAGGCGATGGCTACACCTTC
CDR3 protein: CASNPAGRLGDGYTF

clone size: few
D gene: TRBD1
V gene: TRBV24-1
CDR3 length: 16
J gene: TRBJ1-1
CDR3 DNA: TGTGCCACCAGTGATTCACGACAGGGGAGGAACACTGAAGCTTTCTTT
CDR3 protein: CATSDSRQGRNTEAFF

clone size: many
D gene: NA
V gene: TRBV7-2
CDR3 length: 15
J gene: TRBJ2-3
CDR3 DNA: TGTGCCAGCAGCCCCCTTGATGGAGGCCCAGATACGCAGTATTTT
CDR3 protein: CASSPLDGGPDTQYF

clone size: many
D gene: NA
V gene: TRBV5-1
CDR3 length: 13
J gene: TRBJ1-1
CDR3 DNA: TGCGCCAGCAGCTTGGGACAGGACACTGAAGCTTTCTTT
CDR3 protein: CASSLGQDTEAFF

clone size: NA
D gene: TRBD1
V gene: TRBV11-3
CDR3 length: 15
J gene: TRBJ2-5
CDR3 DNA: TGTGCCAGCAGCCCAAGGACAGGGTATGGGGAGACCCAGTACTTC
CDR3 protein: CASSPRTGYGETQYF

clone size: NA
D gene: TRBD1
V gene: TRBV19
CDR3 length: 14
J gene: TRBJ2-7
CDR3 DNA: TGTGCCAGTAGCACCGGGACAGGGGGCTTCGAGCAGTACTTC
CDR3 protein: CASSTGTGGFEQYF

clone size: few
D gene: NA
V gene: TRBV7-8
CDR3 length: 14
J gene: TRBJ2-5
CDR3 DNA: TGTGCCAGCAGCTTAACAGAATTCCAAGAGACCCAGTACTTC
CDR3 protein: CASSLTEFQETQYF

clone size: NA
D gene: NA
V gene: TRBV5-1
CDR3 length: 14
J gene: TRBJ1-1
CDR3 DNA: TGCGCCAGCAGCTTGGACAGGGCAAACACTGAAGCTTTCTTT
CDR3 protein: CASSLDRANTEAFF

clone size: NA
D gene: NA
V gene: TRBV7-9
CDR3 length: 10
J gene: TRBJ1-1
CDR3 DNA: TGTGCCAGCAGCTATACTGAAGCTTTCTTT
CDR3 protein: CASSYTEAFF

clone size: many
D gene: NA
V gene: TRBV7-9
CDR3 length: 13
J gene: TRBJ1-1
CDR3 DNA: TGTGCCAGCAGCTTAGGACGGAACACTGAAGCTTTCTTT
CDR3 protein: CASSLGRNTEAFF

clone size: many
D gene: NA
V gene: TRBV11-1
CDR3 length: 15
J gene: TRBJ1-1
CDR3 DNA: TGTGCCAGCAGCTTAGATGGAGGGGGTAGCACTGAAGCTTTCTTT
CDR3 protein: CASSLDGGGSTEAFF

clone size: few
D gene: TRBD1
V gene: TRBV27
CDR3 length: 15
J gene: TRBJ1-2
CDR3 DNA: TGTGCCAGCAGTTTCAGAAAAGACAGGGGGCAAGGCTACACCTTC
CDR3 protein: CASSFRKDRGQGYTF

clone size: once
D gene: NA
V gene: TRBV12-3/TRBV12-4
CDR3 length: 15
J gene: TRBJ1-3
CDR3 DNA: TGTGCCAGCAGTTTAGACAGGCACTCTGGAAACACCATATATTTT
CDR3 protein: CASSLDRHSGNTIYF

clone size: many
D gene: TRBD2
V gene: TRBV10-3
CDR3 length: 14
J gene: TRBJ2-7
CDR3 DNA: TGTGCCATCAGGTCGACTAGCGGGGAGTACGAGCAGTACTTC
CDR3 protein: CAIRSTSGEYEQYF

clone size: many
D gene: NA
V gene: TRBV10-3
CDR3 length: 14
J gene: TRBJ1-6
CDR3 DNA: TGTGCCATCAGTGACAGGGATGGAAATTCACCCCTCCACTTT
CDR3 protein: CAISDRDGNSPLHF

clone size: few
D gene: NA
V gene: TRBV7-8
CDR3 length: 14
J gene: TRBJ1-5
CDR3 DNA: TGTGCCAGCAGCACCGACAGGCTCAATCAGCCCCAGCATTTT
CDR3 protein: CASSTDRLNQPQHF

clone size: NA
D gene: TRBD1
V gene: TRBV10-3
CDR3 length: 14
J gene: TRBJ1-2
CDR3 DNA: TGTGCCATCAGTGAACAGGGGAGTAACTATGGCTACACCTTC
CDR3 protein: CAISEQGSNYGYTF

clone size: many
D gene: TRBD2
V gene: TRBV11-2
CDR3 length: 14
J gene: TRBJ2-3
CDR3 DNA: TGTGCCAGCAGCTCAGCGGGGAACACAGATACGCAGTATTTT
CDR3 protein: CASSSAGNTDTQYF

clone size: NA
D gene: TRBD2
V gene: TRBV12-3/TRBV12-4
CDR3 length: 14
J gene: TRBJ2-1
CDR3 DNA: TGTGCCAGCAGTTTTTACCGGGAGGGGAATGAGCAGTTCTTC
CDR3 protein: CASSFYREGNEQFF

clone size: NA
D gene: NA
V gene: TRBV7-3
CDR3 length: 17
J gene: TRBJ2-2
CDR3 DNA: TGTGCCAGCAGCGCCGACAGGGGAGGGCGTACCACCGGGGAGCTGTTTTTT
CDR3 protein: CASSADRGGRTTGELFF

clone size: many
D gene: TRBD1
V gene: TRBV6-2/TRBV6-3
CDR3 length: 14
J gene: TRBJ2-7
CDR3 DNA: TGTGCCAGCAGCCGCGGACAGGGAATCTACGAGCAGTACTTC
CDR3 protein: CASSRGQGIYEQYF

clone size: many
D gene: NA
V gene: TRBV12-3/TRBV12-4
CDR3 length: 14
J gene: TRBJ1-6
CDR3 DNA: TGTGCCAGCAGTTTAGCGGGGCAGGGAGTGCCCCTCCACTTT
CDR3 protein: CASSLAGQGVPLHF

clone size: many
D gene: NA
V gene: TRBV10-3
CDR3 length: 16
J gene: TRBJ1-6
CDR3 DNA: TGTGCCATCAGTGAGCTGGCGAGCTCCTATAATTCACCCCTCCACTTT
CDR3 protein: CAISELASSYNSPLHF

clone size: few
D gene: NA
V gene: TRBV29-1
CDR3 length: 16
J gene: TRBJ2-1
CDR3 DNA: TGCAGCGTTGGCCCCCAGCTCCGGGCCCCTCTTGATGAGCAGTTCTTC
CDR3 protein: CSVGPQLRAPLDEQFF

clone size: many
D gene: NA
V gene: TRBV3-1
CDR3 length: 12
J gene: TRBJ2-7
CDR3 DNA: TGTGCCAGCCGGCCAGGGAGTGGGGAGCAGTACTTC
CDR3 protein: CASRPGSGEQYF

clone size: many
D gene: TRBD1
V gene: TRBV4-1
CDR3 length: 15
J gene: TRBJ1-4
CDR3 DNA: TGCGCCAGCAGCCAAAGGGACAGGAGCAATGAAAAACTGTTTTTT
CDR3 protein: CASSQRDRSNEKLFF

clone size: many
D gene: NA
V gene: TRBV6-5
CDR3 length: 15
J gene: TRBJ1-1
CDR3 DNA: TGTGCCAGCAGTAGAGACAGTTTTATGAACACTGAAGCTTTCTTT
CDR3 protein: CASSRDSFMNTEAFF

clone size: many
D gene: NA
V gene: TRBV7-9
CDR3 length: 13
J gene: TRBJ1-4
CDR3 DNA: TGTGCCAGCAGCTACGGGACGGGTGAAAAACTGTTTTTT
CDR3 protein: CASSYGTGEKLFF

clone size: many
D gene: NA
V gene: TRBV6-2/TRBV6-3
CDR3 length: 15
J gene: TRBJ1-2
CDR3 DNA: TGTGCCAGCAGTTACCCGGACAGTCTGGTCTATGGCTACACCTTC
CDR3 protein: CASSYPDSLVYGYTF

clone size: few
D gene: NA
V gene: TRBV9
CDR3 length: 16
J gene: TRBJ2-2
CDR3 DNA: TGTGCCAGCAGCGTAGACGGAGGGACGAACACCGGGGAGCTGTTTTTT
CDR3 protein: CASSVDGGTNTGELFF

clone size: few
D gene: NA
V gene: TRBV25-1
CDR3 length: 11
J gene: TRBJ2-1
CDR3 DNA: TGTGCCATGCGAGGGCCGGGGGAGCAGTTCTTC
CDR3 protein: CAMRGPGEQFF